These T cell receptor beta chains were read from a single sample in a study of T cell changes during pregnancy in multiple sclerosis. The data were produced by immunoSEQ multiplex PCR, yet TCRdb's version contains in-frame clones alone and is incomplete. The sample contains some 97,000 clones, around 93% of which appear only once. Sequenced here: peripheral blood, sampled after pregnancy. The receptors shown here come from a female donor with multiple sclerosis, enrolled in a pregnancy study. Each CDR3 is given with its conserved first and last residue. Fields, in order: D gene, V gene, J gene, CDR3 protein. A D gene is named only where the DNA matches it firmly.

D gene: -; V gene: TRBV7-9; J gene: TRBJ1-1; CDR3 protein: CASSLGGIRDREAFF
D gene: -; V gene: TRBV5-6; J gene: TRBJ2-3; CDR3 protein: CASSFAADTQYF
D gene: -; V gene: TRBV6-5; J gene: TRBJ1-6; CDR3 protein: CASSAQGAYSPLHF
D gene: TRBD1; V gene: TRBV19; J gene: TRBJ1-6; CDR3 protein: CASRAGQGEWNSPLHF
D gene: -; V gene: TRBV9; J gene: TRBJ1-1; CDR3 protein: CASSAPPLTGNTEAFF
D gene: TRBD2; V gene: TRBV6-6; J gene: TRBJ2-3; CDR3 protein: CASQAGLSTDTQYF
D gene: TRBD1; V gene: TRBV30; J gene: TRBJ1-2; CDR3 protein: CAWTKGQGDGYTF
D gene: TRBD1; V gene: TRBV5-4; J gene: TRBJ2-7; CDR3 protein: CASSLGRDRVYEQYF
D gene: TRBD1; V gene: TRBV2; J gene: TRBJ2-5; CDR3 protein: CASNQPREGGSKETQYF
D gene: -; V gene: TRBV30; J gene: TRBJ2-7; CDR3 protein: CAWREMGTGNHEQYF
D gene: TRBD2; V gene: TRBV27; J gene: TRBJ2-7; CDR3 protein: CASSSLAFSGISYEQYF
D gene: -; V gene: TRBV27; J gene: TRBJ1-5; CDR3 protein: CASSSFVAQPQHF
D gene: TRBD1; V gene: TRBV27; J gene: TRBJ1-4; CDR3 protein: CASSSYRQGRPNEKLFF
D gene: -; V gene: TRBV4-1; J gene: TRBJ2-5; CDR3 protein: CASARGGGETQYF
D gene: -; V gene: TRBV4-1; J gene: TRBJ2-2; CDR3 protein: CASSQDLGGFTGELFF
D gene: -; V gene: TRBV29-1; J gene: TRBJ2-3; CDR3 protein: CSVGIRTATDTQYF
D gene: TRBD2; V gene: TRBV18; J gene: TRBJ2-1; CDR3 protein: CASSPFQGLVWGKGNNEQFF